The rows below give T cell receptor beta chains drawn from one sample of a study of blood T cells in healthy people across ages. TCRdb reanalysed the 5' RACE reads using MiXCR and keeps one entry per CDR3 protein. The sample has over 700,000 distinct CDR3 sequences; around a quarter are singletons. The same data also went into a second study, on T cells of mothers and their children.

The specimen was blood. These receptors were taken from a boy aged 10-17 years in good health. The CDR3 runs from the conserved cysteine through the conserved F or W. D genes are given only for firm matches. Clone size appears in some rows only: once, few, many, or a class for an expanded clone.

d_call clone_size j_call v_call cdr3_aa cdr3_nt
TRBD1 . TRBJ1-2 TRBV29-1 CSGTNRGYGYTF TGCAGCGGAACAAACAGGGGCTATGGCTACACCTTC
. . TRBJ2-5 TRBV28 CASTTRTSWEETQYF TGTGCCAGCACCACCAGGACATCCTGGGAGGAGACCCAGTACTTC
TRBD2 . TRBJ2-3 TRBV7-2 CASSLVAGGSDTQYF TGTGCCAGCAGCTTAGTGGCGGGGGGCTCAGATACGCAGTATTTT
TRBD2 . TRBJ2-1 TRBV11-2 CASSSPEGLAGRRSYNEQFF TGTGCCAGCAGCTCTCCCGAAGGACTAGCGGGACGACGCTCCTACAATGAGCAGTTCTTC
. . TRBJ1-2 TRBV12-3/TRBV12-4 CASSFSAYGYTF TGTGCCAGCAGCTTCTCAGCGTATGGCTACACCTTC
. . TRBJ2-3 TRBV3-1 CASSQDRSGWLADTQYF TGTGCCAGCAGCCAAGATAGAAGCGGCTGGTTGGCAGATACGCAGTATTTT
. few TRBJ2-1 TRBV27 CASSLFESRGDEQFF TGTGCCAGCAGTTTATTCGAGAGCAGGGGGGATGAGCAGTTCTTC
. . TRBJ2-1 TRBV24-1 CATSASSYEQFF TGTGCCACCAGTGCGTCGAGCTATGAGCAGTTCTTC
. few TRBJ1-3 TRBV12-3/TRBV12-4 CASSFAGNTIYF TGTGCCAGCAGTTTTGCTGGAAACACCATATATTTT
. . TRBJ1-1 TRBV5-1 CASREDTSNTEAFF TGCGCCAGCCGGGAGGACACTTCTAACACTGAAGCTTTCTTT
. . TRBJ2-5 TRBV29-1 CSAARGYWDEETQYF TGCAGCGCCGCGCGGGGATATTGGGATGAAGAGACCCAGTACTTC
TRBD2 . TRBJ2-1 TRBV4-3 CASSQELEGSGGWNEQFF TGCGCCAGCAGCCAAGAGTTAGAAGGCAGCGGGGGGTGGAATGAGCAGTTCTTC
TRBD2 few TRBJ2-5 TRBV20-1 CSGSQVRTSQETQYF TGCAGTGGTTCCCAGGTTCGGACTAGCCAAGAGACCCAGTACTTC
. . TRBJ2-3 TRBV12-3/TRBV12-4 CASSLQGIGNQPQYF TGTGCCAGCAGTTTACAGGGGATTGGCAATCAGCCCCAGTATTTT
TRBD2 few TRBJ2-1 TRBV4-1 CASSQEAGLNNEQFF TGCGCCAGCAGCCAAGAAGCGGGACTTAACAATGAGCAGTTCTTC
. . TRBJ2-5 TRBV7-2 CASSWDSGRAQYF TGTGCCAGCAGCTGGGACAGTGGGAGGGCCCAGTACTTC
TRBD1 . TRBJ2-3 TRBV7-9 CASSLTAGGANTDTQYF TGTGCCAGCAGCTTAACAGCAGGGGGCGCGAACACAGATACGCAGTATTTT
. . TRBJ1-6 TRBV4-2 CASSQGQDTNSPLHF TGTGCCAGCAGCCAAGGACAGGACACTAATTCACCCCTCCACTTT
. few TRBJ2-1 TRBV12-3/TRBV12-4 CASSLVPDGSEQFF TGTGCCAGCAGTTTAGTACCCGACGGGTCTGAGCAGTTCTTC
TRBD2 . TRBJ2-7 TRBV7-9 CASSSALAGALYEQYF TGTGCCAGCAGCTCCGCGCTAGCGGGAGCATTGTACGAGCAGTACTTC
TRBD1 few TRBJ2-7 TRBV6-2/TRBV6-3 CASSYSGTGYEQYF TGTGCCAGCAGTTACTCCGGGACAGGCTACGAGCAGTACTTC
TRBD2 . TRBJ2-7 TRBV4-1 CASSQDPIAGSYEQYF TGCGCCAGCAGCCAAGATCCAATAGCGGGGTCCTACGAGCAGTACTTC
. . TRBJ1-3 TRBV12-3/TRBV12-4 CASSFALGWYTIYF TGTGCCAGCAGTTTCGCCCTGGGGTGGTACACCATATATTTT
TRBD1 . TRBJ2-7 TRBV29-1 CSAVDRAAYEQYF TGCAGCGCTGTCGACAGGGCAGCCTACGAGCAGTACTTC